This T cell receptor (beta chain) is from a study of CD8 T cells in ankylosing spondylitis. General study points: Blood of patients with ankylosing spondylitis appeared to be characterized by a TCR beta motif of fewer than 10 highly homologous variants.

CDR3 size: 16 residues. Unmatched junction bases numbered 13, after V lost 6 bases and J lost 4 bases. This clonotype came up many times. The antigen is not known. In making TCR beta libraries, quantitative 5'-RACE with molecular barcodes was used. TCRdb re-called the 5' RACE reads with MiXCR, one entry per CDR3 protein. The sample includes 500,000 to 650,000 distinct CDR3 sequences, over 4% of them seen just once. The V call is TRBV12-3 or TRBV12-4, the J call TRBJ2-3; 7 bases map to TRBD2. This TCR came from a male donor with ankylosing spondylitis. The sequencing sample was made of blood, either unsorted or a sorted T cell fraction (not recorded which). The chain's CDR3 is CASSRRTRPVADTQYF. CDR3 DNA sequence: TGTGCCAGCAGCCGTAGGACTAGACCGGTAGCAGATACGCAGTATTTT.